The 30 T cell receptor beta chains given below trace back to one sample, sequenced in a study of shared clonotypes between healthy human individuals. Naive CD8 cells comprised CD45RO-negative, CCR7-positively selected cells, excluding terminally differentiated effector memory CD45RA+ cells. The protocol was immunoSEQ multiplex PCR, while the TCRdb copy is restricted to in-frame clones and leaves out a portion. This sample has approximately 600,000 clones, with about 95% found just once. Sequencing was done on a sample of naive CD8+ T cells sorted from blood. These receptors all stem from a woman in her twenties or thirties in good health.

The chain joins TRBV5-6 to TRBJ2-7; a weak D match, TRBD1 (7 bases). The germline V gene encodes CDR1 SGHDT and CDR2 YYEEEE. V was trimmed by 0 bases and J by 5 bases, leaving 12 bases between them. The CDR3 runs 14 residues. CDR3 region: CASSLVGGGDEQYF. DNA for the CDR3: TGTGCCAGCAGCTTGGTAGGGGGCGGGGACGAGCAGTACTTC.

J is TRBJ1-1 and V is TRBV7-8; no clear D gene. CDR3 length: 12 amino acids. V dropped 4 bases and J dropped 5 bases, with 8 bases sitting between them. Germline V gene sequence: CDR1 SGHVS, CDR2 FQNEAQ. CDR3 sequence (DNA): TGTGCCAGCAGCTCGATCGAAACTGAAGCTTTCTTT. Amino acids: CASSSIETEAFF.

The rearrangement uses TRBV19 and TRBJ1-1, with D maybe TRBD1 (6 bases). V lost 9 bases and J lost 2, with 13 bases in between. CDR3 length: 13 amino acids. The germline V gene has CDR1 LNHDA and CDR2 SQIVND (reference sequence). CDR3 amino acids: CASQGWQNTEAFF. CDR3 sequence (DNA): TGTGCCAGCCAGGGGTGGCAAAACACTGAAGCTTTCTTT.

This rearrangement joins TRBV7-9 to TRBJ1-5, with 8 bases lining up with TRBD1. The germline V gene encodes CDR1 SEHNR and CDR2 FQNEAQ (reference sequence). The CDR3 has 14 residues. J was trimmed by 7 bases and V by 6 bases; bases with no gene match: 8. The CDR3 sequence is CASSSGQGEQPQHF. DNA for the CDR3: TGTGCCAGCAGTTCCGGACAGGGTGAACAGCCCCAGCATTTT. Variable domain in full (rest from reference TRBV7-9 and TRBJ1-5): DTGVSQNPRHKITKRGQNVTFRCDPISEHNRLYWYRQTLGQGPEFLTYFQNEAQLEKSRLLSDRFSAERPKGSFSTLEIQRTEQGDSAMYLCASSSGQGEQPQHFGDGTRLSIL.

This rearrangement joins TRBV28 to TRBJ2-7; 10 nucleotides match TRBD2. The CDR3 has 16 amino acids. Germline lookup yields CDR1 MDHEN and CDR2 SYDVKM. V lost 1 base, J lost 3 bases, and 6 bases stayed unmatched. The CDR3, as DNA: TGTGCCAGCAGTTTATTTTCGGCTAGCGGGAGCTACGAGCAGTACTTC. It is translated as CASSLFSASGSYEQYF.

The V and J genes are TRBV5-8 and TRBJ1-5; the D is unclear. V lost 4 bases, J lost 2 bases, and 16 bases lay in between. The CDR3 runs to 16 residues. Germline assignment: CDR1 SGHTS and CDR2 YDEGEE. CDR3 residues: CASSPPYTSGNQPQHF. The CDR3 DNA follows: TGTGCCAGCAGCCCCCCCTACACAAGTGGCAATCAGCCCCAGCATTTT.

The chain is built from TRBV5-6 and TRBJ2-7; 8 bases are a match to TRBD2. The CDR3 is 14 residues long. Germline V gene data show CDR1 as SGHDT and CDR2 as YYEEEE. With 3 bases clipped from V and 4 bases from J, the junction kept 6 bases outside the gene matches. This CDR3 reads CASSYLGLAYEQYF. The CDR3 bases are TGTGCCAGCAGCTACCTAGGACTAGCATACGAGCAGTACTTC.

This clone was observed a single time. In the same sample, other DNA sequences code for this CDR3. The chain recombines TRBV19 with TRBJ1-1; D gene ambiguous. The CDR3 is 13 amino acids. CDR1 is LNHDA, CDR2 SQIVND, per germline (reference sequence). Trimming pared 3 bases from V and 2 bases from J, leaving 7 bases between. The CDR3 protein is CASSIGVNTEAFF. The CDR3 coding sequence is TGTGCCAGTAGTATTGGGGTAAACACTGAAGCTTTCTTT.

The V gene is TRBV19, the J gene TRBJ2-5; 7 bases line up with TRBD1. From germline, CDR1 is LNHDA and CDR2 SQIVND (reference sequence). The CDR3 loop spans 14 amino acids. J gave up 5 bases and V 6 bases, and 9 bases lay outside the gene matches. The CDR3 nucleotides read TGTGCCAGTAGCCCCCTGACAGGGCGGGAGACCCAGTACTTC. Translation: CASSPLTGRETQYF.

This chain links TRBV7-9 with TRBJ2-7, with a weak D call TRBD1 (6 bases). Trimming took off 4 bases at V and 0 bases at J, with 19 bases between the two ends. Germline V lookup: CDR1 SEHNR, CDR2 FQNEAQ (reference sequence). CDR3 length: 17 amino acids. The CDR3 sequence is CASSSSKNDRSSYEQYF. The CDR3 nucleotides read TGTGCCAGCAGCTCATCGAAAAACGACAGGAGCTCCTACGAGCAGTACTTC.

The rearrangement links TRBV4-1 to TRBJ1-6; maybe TRBD1 (5 bases). Per germline, CDR1 MGHRA and CDR2 YSYEKL. The ends were cut back, 1 base at V and 9 bases at J, with 16 bases in the middle. The CDR3 runs to 16 residues. The CDR3 is CASSQGPQGMASPLHF. CDR3 nucleotide sequence: TGCGCCAGCAGCCAAGGCCCCCAGGGTATGGCTTCACCCCTCCACTTT.

This rearrangement joins TRBV4-1 to TRBJ2-7, with unresolved D. The CDR3 totals 15 residues. Germline lookup yields CDR1 MGHRA and CDR2 YSYEKL. The V gene lost 0 bases and the J gene lost 5 bases, with 14 bases spanning the gap. The DNA of the CDR3 is TGCGCCAGCAGCCAAGAGATAGGGAATGCTCACGAGCAGTACTTC. Encoded protein: CASSQEIGNAHEQYF.

The chain couples TRBV7-8 to TRBJ1-2; D possibly corresponds to TRBD1 (6 bases). The CDR3 totals 14 residues. V shed 1 base and J shed 2 bases, with 8 bases lying between them. The germline V gene encodes CDR1 SGHVS and CDR2 FQNEAQ. DNA of the CDR3: TGTGCCAGCAGCTTAGAAGACAGGAACTATGGCTACACCTTC. It translates to CASSLEDRNYGYTF.

This rearrangement joins TRBV27 to TRBJ2-7; tentatively, D is TRBD1 or TRBD2 (5 bases each). The CDR3 length is 15 residues. V was pared by 7 bases and J by 3 bases, with 19 bases between. Germline loops: CDR1 MNHEY, CDR2 SMNVEV (reference sequence). CDR3 DNA: TGTGCCAGCACCCTAAGGGACGGCCGGAACTACGAGCAGTACTTC. Translated: CASTLRDGRNYEQYF.

V gene TRBV2 combines with J gene TRBJ2-7; 12 bases map to TRBD2. The V gene end was trimmed by 8 bases and the J gene end by 2 bases; junction bases not matched to a gene: 4. The CDR3 totals 14 residues. CDR1 and CDR2 (germline): SNHLY, FYNNEI. The CDR3 region is CASPGLAGTYEQYF. CDR3 in DNA: TGTGCCAGCCCAGGACTAGCGGGAACCTACGAGCAGTACTTC.

The chain carries TRBV27 and TRBJ1-5; 9 positions match TRBD1. Germline V gives CDR1 MNHEY, CDR2 SMNVEV (reference sequence). CDR3 length equals 15 residues. Trimming cost V 4 bases and J 6 bases; bases outside gene matches: 7. In DNA form, the CDR3 reads TGTGCCAGCAGTTCCCGGGACAGGGCGGGTCAGCCCCAGCATTTT. Translated: CASSSRDRAGQPQHF.

The V call is TRBV2, the J call TRBJ2-5; TRBD2 matches at 10 bases. This CDR3 has 16 amino acids. Unmatched junction bases numbered 8, after V lost 3 bases and J lost 4 bases. Per germline, CDR1 SNHLY and CDR2 FYNNEI. CDR3: CASSDFLAGDIETQYF. CDR3 DNA: TGTGCCAGCAGTGATTTCCTAGCGGGAGATATAGAGACCCAGTACTTC.

V is TRBV4-1 and J is TRBJ2-5; TRBD2 matches 7 bases. The V gene's germline CDR1 is MGHRA and CDR2 YSYEKL. The V gene end was trimmed by 4 bases and the J gene end by 7 bases; junction bases not matched to a gene: 9. The CDR3 consists of 14 residues. The CDR3 protein is CASSPGLGWSTQYF. The CDR3 coding sequence is TGCGCCAGCAGCCCCGGACTAGGTTGGTCGACCCAGTACTTC.

The rearrangement uses TRBV7-9 and TRBJ2-7, with 10 bases aligning to TRBD2. In germline, CDR1 is SEHNR, CDR2 FQNEAQ (reference sequence). The CDR3 consists of 12 residues. Trimming took 7 bases from V and 13 from J; bases not matched to a gene: 10. The CDR3 region has the DNA TGTGCCAGCACCCACTCTAGCGGGAGTCCCTACTTC. This sequence encodes CASTHSSGSPYF.

The chain joins TRBV4-1 to TRBJ1-1; D gene ambiguous. Germline assignment: CDR1 MGHRA and CDR2 YSYEKL. The V end lost 1 base, the J end lost 2 bases, and 14 bases lay between the germline ends. This CDR3 has 16 amino acids. Here the CDR3 DNA reads TGCGCCAGCAGCCAAGTTTCGGGTCTTTTCAACACTGAAGCTTTCTTT. Translating it yields CASSQVSGLFNTEAFF.

The rearrangement joins TRBV5-4 to TRBJ2-7; D unresolved. Germline V gene data show CDR1 as SGHNT and CDR2 as YYREEE (reference sequence). This CDR3 contains 13 residues. Deletions cut 0 bases from V and 6 bases from J, with 10 bases between. The CDR3 DNA reads TGTGCCAGCAGCTTGGCCTCCAGCACCGAGCAGTACTTC. Translating it yields CASSLASSTEQYF. Looking up the rest from reference TRBV5-4 and TRBJ2-7 gives the full variable domain: ETGVTQSPTHLIKTRGQQVTLRCSSQSGHNTVSWYQQALGQGPQFIFQYYREEENGRGNFPPRFSGLQFPNYSSELNVNALELDDSALYLCASSLASSTEQYFGPGTRLTVT.

Only one count was recorded for this clone. This rearrangement joins TRBV19 to TRBJ1-1; D is uncertain. The CDR3 totals 14 residues. Germline loops: CDR1 LNHDA, CDR2 SQIVND (reference sequence). Trimming stripped 3 bases from V and 0 bases from J, with 8 bases between. CDR3 in amino acids: CASSIVGMNTEAFF. The CDR3 DNA reads as TGTGCCAGTAGTATTGTTGGAATGAACACTGAAGCTTTCTTT.

J is TRBJ2-5 and V is TRBV5-4; D not certain. The CDR3 loop spans 13 amino acids. The germline V and J ends were trimmed by 2 bases and 1 base, with 6 bases remaining between them. CDR1 is SGHNT, CDR2 YYREEE, per germline (reference sequence). DNA for the CDR3: TGTGCCAGCAGCTTAACACTCCAAGAGACCCAGTACTTC. Amino acids: CASSLTLQETQYF.

The chain employs TRBV5-5 and TRBJ2-7, with 9 bases that match TRBD2. After removal of 6 bases from V and 0 bases from J, the junction contained 4 bases not matched to a gene. Germline-derived CDR1 and CDR2 are SGHKS and YYEKEE (reference sequence). The CDR3 has 14 amino acids. The CDR3: CASTWTSDSYEQYF. The CDR3 nucleotides are TGTGCCAGCACCTGGACTAGCGACTCCTACGAGCAGTACTTC.

This clone has just one count. The chain carries TRBV30 and TRBJ2-7; 8 bases are shared with TRBD2. With V trimmed by 5 bases and J by 2 bases, 17 bases remained unmatched. Germline V CDR1 and CDR2: GTSNPN, SVGIG (reference sequence). This CDR3 region has 17 residues. CDR3 protein: CAWARAGPAGGTYEQYF. The CDR3 DNA reads as TGTGCCTGGGCCCGGGCAGGGCCGGCGGGGGGAACCTACGAGCAGTACTTC.

The V and J genes are TRBV15 and TRBJ2-7; TRBD1 aligns across 7 bases. The trim removed 4 bases at V and 0 bases at J, leaving 15 bases unmatched. Germline lookup yields CDR1 LNHNV and CDR2 YYDKDF (reference sequence). CDR3 length: 18 residues. This CDR3 reads CATSKDRAEFTFSYEQYF. DNA for the CDR3: TGTGCCACCAGCAAAGACAGGGCCGAGTTTACATTCTCCTACGAGCAGTACTTC.

V gene TRBV2 combines with J gene TRBJ1-2; 7 bases map to TRBD1. CDR3 length: 17 residues. Germline CDR1 reads SNHLY; CDR2 reads FYNNEI. After removal of 6 bases from V and 1 base from J, the junction contained 14 bases not matched to a gene. The CDR3 nucleotides are TGTGCCAGCAGAGTTAATCCGACAGGGCCGCTTAACTATGGCTACACCTTC. It yields the protein CASRVNPTGPLNYGYTF.

This sequence joins TRBV13 and TRBJ2-5; D possibly corresponds to TRBD2 (6 bases). The J call may be incorrect, as the DNA end agrees better with TRBJ2-7. Germline CDR1 is PRHDT and CDR2 is FYEKMQ (reference sequence). This CDR3 spans 14 amino acids. The CDR3 spells CASSWGDSAYEQYF. CDR3 nucleotide sequence: TGTGCCAGCAGCTGGGGGGACTCCGCCTACGAGCAGTACTTC.

The chain couples TRBV15 to TRBJ2-2; D unclear. Germline CDR1 LNHNV, CDR2 YYDKDF (reference sequence). V was trimmed by 0 bases and J by 1 base, leaving 12 bases between them. The CDR3 totals 17 residues. CDR3 bases: TGTGCCACCAGCAGAGACCCCTATTCAGAGAACACCGGGGAGCTGTTTTTT. It specifies CATSRDPYSENTGELFF.

V and J are TRBV4-1 and TRBJ2-1; D could derive from TRBD1 or TRBD2 (7 bases each). Trimming left V 7 bases short and J 6 bases short, with 13 bases between. Germline CDR1 is MGHRA and CDR2 is YSYEKL. The CDR3 runs to 13 residues. The CDR3 spells CASTGGVTNEQFF. The CDR3 DNA reads as TGCGCCAGCACAGGGGGGGTTACCAATGAGCAGTTCTTC.